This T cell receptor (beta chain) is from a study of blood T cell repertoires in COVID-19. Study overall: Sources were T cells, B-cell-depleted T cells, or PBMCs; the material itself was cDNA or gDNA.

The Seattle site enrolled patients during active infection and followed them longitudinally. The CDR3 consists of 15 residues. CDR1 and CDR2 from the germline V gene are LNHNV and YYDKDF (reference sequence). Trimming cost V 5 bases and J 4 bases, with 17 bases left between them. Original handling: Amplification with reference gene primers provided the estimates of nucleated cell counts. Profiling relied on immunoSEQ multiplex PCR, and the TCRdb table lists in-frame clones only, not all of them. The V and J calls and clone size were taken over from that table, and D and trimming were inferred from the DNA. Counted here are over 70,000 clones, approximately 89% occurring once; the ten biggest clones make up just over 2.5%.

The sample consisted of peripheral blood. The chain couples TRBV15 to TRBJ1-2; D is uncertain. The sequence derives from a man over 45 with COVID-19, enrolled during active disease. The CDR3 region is CATSSRGSYRYGYTF. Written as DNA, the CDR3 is TGTGCCACCAGCTCGAGAGGCTCCTACCGCTATGGCTACACCTTC.